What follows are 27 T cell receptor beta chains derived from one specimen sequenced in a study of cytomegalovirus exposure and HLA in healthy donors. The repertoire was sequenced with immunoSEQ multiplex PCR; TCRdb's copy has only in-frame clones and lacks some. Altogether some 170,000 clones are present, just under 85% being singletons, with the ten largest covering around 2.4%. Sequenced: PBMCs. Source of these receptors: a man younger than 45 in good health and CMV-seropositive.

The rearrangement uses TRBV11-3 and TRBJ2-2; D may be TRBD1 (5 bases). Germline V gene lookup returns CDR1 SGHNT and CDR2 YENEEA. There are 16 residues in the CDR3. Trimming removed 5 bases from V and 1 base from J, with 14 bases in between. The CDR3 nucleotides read TGTGCCAGCAGCCCAGAAGGGGATGGGAACACCGGGGAGCTGTTTTTT. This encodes CASSPEGDGNTGELFF. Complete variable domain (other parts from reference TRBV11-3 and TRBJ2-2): EAGVVQSPRYKIIEKKQPVAFWCNPISGHNTLYWYLQNLGQGPELLIRYENEEAVDDSQLPKDRFSAERLKGVDSTLKIQPAELGDSAVYLCASSPEGDGNTGELFFGEGSRLTVL.

CDR3: CASSQRWTDGYTF. DNA of the CDR3: TGTGCCAGCAGCCAAAGGTGGACAGATGGCTACACCTTC. The chain carries TRBV7-2 and TRBJ1-2, with D tentatively TRBD1 (6 bases). Germline values: CDR1 SGHTA, CDR2 FQGNSA. Trimming removed 5 bases from V and 6 bases from J, with 13 bases in between. There are 13 residues in the CDR3.

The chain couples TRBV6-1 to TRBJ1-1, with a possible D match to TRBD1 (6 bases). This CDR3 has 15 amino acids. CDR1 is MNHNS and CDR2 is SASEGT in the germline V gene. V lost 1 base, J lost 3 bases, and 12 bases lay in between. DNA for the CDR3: TGTGCCAGCAGTGAAGAGGGGGAGAGGGACACTGAAGCTTTCTTT. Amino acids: CASSEEGERDTEAFF.

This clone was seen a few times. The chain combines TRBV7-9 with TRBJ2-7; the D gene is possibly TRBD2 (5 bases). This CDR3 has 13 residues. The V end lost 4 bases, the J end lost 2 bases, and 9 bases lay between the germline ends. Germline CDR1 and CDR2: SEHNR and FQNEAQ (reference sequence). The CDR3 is CASSYSGTYEQYF. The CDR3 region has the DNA TGTGCCAGCAGCTACTCGGGGACCTACGAGCAGTACTTC.

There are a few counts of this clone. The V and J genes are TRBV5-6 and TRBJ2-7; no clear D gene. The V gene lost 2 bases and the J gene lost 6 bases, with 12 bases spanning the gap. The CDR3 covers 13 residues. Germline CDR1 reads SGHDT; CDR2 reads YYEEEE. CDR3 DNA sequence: TGTGCCAGCAGCTTCCCTCGGGTTACCGAGCAGTACTTC. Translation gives CASSFPRVTEQYF.

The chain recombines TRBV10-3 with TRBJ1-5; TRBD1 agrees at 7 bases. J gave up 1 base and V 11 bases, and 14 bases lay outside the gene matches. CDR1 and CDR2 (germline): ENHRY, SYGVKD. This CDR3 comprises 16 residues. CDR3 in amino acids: CAVSQQGLVSNQPQHF. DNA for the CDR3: TGTGCCGTCTCACAACAGGGGCTTGTGAGCAATCAGCCCCAGCATTTT.

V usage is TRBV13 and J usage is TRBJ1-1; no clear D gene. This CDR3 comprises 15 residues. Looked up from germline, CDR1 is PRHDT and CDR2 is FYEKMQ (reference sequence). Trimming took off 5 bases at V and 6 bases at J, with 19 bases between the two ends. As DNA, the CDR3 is TGTGCCAGCAGCCAACCCAGCCAGGTTGGCGCTGAAGCTTTCTTT. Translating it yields CASSQPSQVGAEAFF.

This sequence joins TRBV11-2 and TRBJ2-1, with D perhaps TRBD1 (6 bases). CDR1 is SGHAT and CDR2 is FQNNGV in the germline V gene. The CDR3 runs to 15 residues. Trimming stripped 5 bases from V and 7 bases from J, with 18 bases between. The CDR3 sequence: CASSAGQGLMNEQFF. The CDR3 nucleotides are TGTGCCAGCAGCGCCGGTCAGGGGTTAATGAATGAGCAGTTCTTC. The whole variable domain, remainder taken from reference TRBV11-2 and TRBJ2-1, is EAGVAQSPRYKIIEKRQSVAFWCNPISGHATLYWYQQILGQGPKLLIQFQNNGVVDDSQLPKDRFSAERLKGVDSTLKIQPAKLEDSAVYLCASSAGQGLMNEQFFGPGTRLTVL.

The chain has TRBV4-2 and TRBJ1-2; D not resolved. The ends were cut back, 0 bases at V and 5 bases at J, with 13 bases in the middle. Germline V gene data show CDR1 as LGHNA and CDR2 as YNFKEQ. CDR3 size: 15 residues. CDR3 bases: TGTGCCAGCAGCCAAGATATCGCGACACCTTATGGCTACACCTTC. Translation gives CASSQDIATPYGYTF.

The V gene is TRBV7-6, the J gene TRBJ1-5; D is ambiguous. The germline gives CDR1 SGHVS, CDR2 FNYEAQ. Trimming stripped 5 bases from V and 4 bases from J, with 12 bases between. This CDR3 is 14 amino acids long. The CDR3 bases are TGTGCCAGCAGCCCGAGCGGCCCAAATCAGCCCCAGCATTTT. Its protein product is CASSPSGPNQPQHF.

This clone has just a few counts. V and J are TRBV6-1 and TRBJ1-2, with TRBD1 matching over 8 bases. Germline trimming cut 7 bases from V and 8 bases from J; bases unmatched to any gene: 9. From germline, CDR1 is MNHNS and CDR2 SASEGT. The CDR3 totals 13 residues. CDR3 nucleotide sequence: TGTGCCAGCATGATGGACAGGGTCGGCGGCTACACCTTC. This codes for CASMMDRVGGYTF.

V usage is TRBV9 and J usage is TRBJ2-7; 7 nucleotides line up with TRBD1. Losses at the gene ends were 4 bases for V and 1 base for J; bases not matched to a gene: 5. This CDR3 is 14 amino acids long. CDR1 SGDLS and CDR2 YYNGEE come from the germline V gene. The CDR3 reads CASSLYRGSYEQYF. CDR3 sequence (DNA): TGTGCCAGCAGCTTATACAGGGGATCCTACGAGCAGTACTTC.

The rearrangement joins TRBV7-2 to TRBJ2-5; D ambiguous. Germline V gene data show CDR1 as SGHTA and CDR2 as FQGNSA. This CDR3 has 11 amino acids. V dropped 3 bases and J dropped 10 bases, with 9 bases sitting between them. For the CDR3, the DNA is TGTGCCAGCAGCTTGCTGACTGTCCAGTACTTC. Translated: CASSLLTVQYF.

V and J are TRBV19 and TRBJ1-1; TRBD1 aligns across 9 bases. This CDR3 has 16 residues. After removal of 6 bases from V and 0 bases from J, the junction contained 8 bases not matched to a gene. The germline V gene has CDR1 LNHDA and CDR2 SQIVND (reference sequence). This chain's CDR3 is CASSMTGGILNTEAFF. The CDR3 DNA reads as TGTGCCAGTAGCATGACAGGGGGGATATTGAACACTGAAGCTTTCTTT.

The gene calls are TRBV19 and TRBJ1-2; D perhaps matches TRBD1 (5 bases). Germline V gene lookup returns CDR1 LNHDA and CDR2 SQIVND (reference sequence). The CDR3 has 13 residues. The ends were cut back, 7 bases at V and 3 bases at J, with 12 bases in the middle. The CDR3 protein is CASKPDSHYGYTF. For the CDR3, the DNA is TGTGCCAGTAAACCTGACAGTCACTATGGCTACACCTTC. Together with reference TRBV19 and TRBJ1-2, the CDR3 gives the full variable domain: DGGITQSPKYLFRKEGQNVTLSCEQNLNHDAMYWYRQDPGQGLRLIYYSQIVNDFQKGDIAEGYSVSREKKESFPLTVTSAQKNPTAFYLCASKPDSHYGYTFGSGTRLTVV.

The CDR3 here is CATLGTSTRETQYF. The DNA for the CDR3 is TGTGCCACCCTCGGGACTAGCACGCGCGAGACCCAGTACTTC. This rearrangement joins TRBV15 to TRBJ2-5, with TRBD2 identical over 9 bases. Germline V gene data show CDR1 as LNHNV and CDR2 as YYDKDF (reference sequence). This CDR3 contains 14 residues. V gave up 8 bases and J gave up 5 bases; unmatched junction bases: 9.

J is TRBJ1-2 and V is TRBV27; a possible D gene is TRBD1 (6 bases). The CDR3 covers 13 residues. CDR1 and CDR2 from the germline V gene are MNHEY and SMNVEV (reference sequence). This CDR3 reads CVTSGGYNYGYTF. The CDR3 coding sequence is TGTGTTACGTCGGGGGGCTATAACTATGGCTACACCTTC.

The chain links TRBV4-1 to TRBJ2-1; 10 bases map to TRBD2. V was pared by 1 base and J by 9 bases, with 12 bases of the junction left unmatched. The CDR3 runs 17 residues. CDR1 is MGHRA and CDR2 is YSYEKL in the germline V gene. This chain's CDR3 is CASSQAGRQRGGGEQFF. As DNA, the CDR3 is TGCGCCAGCAGCCAAGCGGGTCGCCAGCGGGGGGGTGGTGAGCAGTTCTTC.

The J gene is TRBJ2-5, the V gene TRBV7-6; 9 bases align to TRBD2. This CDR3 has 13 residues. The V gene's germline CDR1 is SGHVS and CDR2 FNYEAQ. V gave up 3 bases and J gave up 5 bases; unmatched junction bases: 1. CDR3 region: CASSFSGGETQYF. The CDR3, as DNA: TGTGCCAGCAGCTTTAGCGGGGGCGAGACCCAGTACTTC. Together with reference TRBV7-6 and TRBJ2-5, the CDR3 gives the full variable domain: GAGVSQSPRYKVTKRGQDVALRCDPISGHVSLYWYRQALGQGPEFLTYFNYEAQQDKSGLPNDRFSAERPEGSISTLTIQRTEQRDSAMYRCASSFSGGETQYFGPGTRLLVL.

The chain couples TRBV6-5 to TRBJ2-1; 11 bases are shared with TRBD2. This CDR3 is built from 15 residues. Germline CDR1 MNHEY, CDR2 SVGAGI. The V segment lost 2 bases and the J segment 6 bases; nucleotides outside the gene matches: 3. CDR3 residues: CASSYVAGGPNEQFF. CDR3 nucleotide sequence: TGTGCCAGCAGTTACGTAGCGGGGGGGCCCAATGAGCAGTTCTTC.

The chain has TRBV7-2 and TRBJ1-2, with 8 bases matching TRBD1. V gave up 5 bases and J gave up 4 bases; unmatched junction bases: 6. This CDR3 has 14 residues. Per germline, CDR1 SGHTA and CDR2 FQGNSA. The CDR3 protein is CASSQGQGGYGYTF. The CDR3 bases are TGTGCCAGCAGCCAAGGACAGGGCGGCTATGGCTACACCTTC. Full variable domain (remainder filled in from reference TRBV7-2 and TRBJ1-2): GAGVSQSPSNKVTEKGKDVELRCDPISGHTALYWYRQSLGQGLEFLIYFQGNSAPDKSGLPSDRFSAERTGGSVSTLTIQRTQQEDSAVYLCASSQGQGGYGYTFGSGTRLTVV.

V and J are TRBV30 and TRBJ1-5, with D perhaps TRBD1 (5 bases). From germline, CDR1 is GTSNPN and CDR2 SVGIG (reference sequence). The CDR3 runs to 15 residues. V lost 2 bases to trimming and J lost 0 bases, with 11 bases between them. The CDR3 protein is CAWSRGVTSNQPQHF. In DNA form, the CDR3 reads TGTGCCTGGAGTCGGGGGGTGACTAGCAATCAGCCCCAGCATTTT. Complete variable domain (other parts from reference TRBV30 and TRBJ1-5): SQTIHQWPATLVQPVGSPLSLECTVEGTSNPNLYWYRQAAGRGLQLLFYSVGIGQISSEVPQNLSASRPQDRQFILSSKKLLLSDSGFYLCAWSRGVTSNQPQHFGDGTRLSIL.

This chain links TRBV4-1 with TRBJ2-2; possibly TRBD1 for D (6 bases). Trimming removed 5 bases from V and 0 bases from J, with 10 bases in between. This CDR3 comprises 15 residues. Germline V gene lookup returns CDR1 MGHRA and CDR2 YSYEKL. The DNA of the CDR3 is TGCGCCAGCAGCACCCGGACAGCGAACACCGGGGAGCTGTTTTTT. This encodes CASSTRTANTGELFF.

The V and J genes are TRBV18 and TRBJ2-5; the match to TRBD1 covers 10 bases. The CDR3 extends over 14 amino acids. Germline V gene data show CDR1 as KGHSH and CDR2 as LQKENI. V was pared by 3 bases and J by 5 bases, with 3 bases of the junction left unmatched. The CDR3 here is CASSPDRGRETQYF. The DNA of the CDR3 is TGTGCCAGCTCACCCGACAGGGGGCGGGAGACCCAGTACTTC.

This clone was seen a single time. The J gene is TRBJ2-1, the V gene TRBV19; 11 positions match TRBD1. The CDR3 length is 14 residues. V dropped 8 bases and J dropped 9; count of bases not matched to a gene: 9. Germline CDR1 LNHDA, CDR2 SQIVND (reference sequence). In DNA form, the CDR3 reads TGTGCCAGTGTAATAACCGGGACAGGGGGTGAGCAGTTCTTC. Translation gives CASVITGTGGEQFF.

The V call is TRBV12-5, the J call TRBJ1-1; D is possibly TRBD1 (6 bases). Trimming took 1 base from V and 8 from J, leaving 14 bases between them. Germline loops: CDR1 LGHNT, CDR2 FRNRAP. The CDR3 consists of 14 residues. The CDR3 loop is CASGLDGTHNEAFF. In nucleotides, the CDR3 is TGTGCTAGTGGTTTGGACGGGACACATAACGAAGCTTTCTTT.

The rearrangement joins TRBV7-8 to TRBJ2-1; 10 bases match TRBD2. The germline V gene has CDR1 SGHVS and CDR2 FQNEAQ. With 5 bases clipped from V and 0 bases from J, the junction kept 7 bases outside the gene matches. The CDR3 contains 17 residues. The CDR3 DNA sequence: TGTGCCAGCAGCCCTTCAGCGGGGGGGCTCTCCTACAATGAGCAGTTCTTC. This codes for CASSPSAGGLSYNEQFF.